This passage covers 32 T cell receptor beta chains from one sample sequenced in a study of blood T cell repertoires in COVID-19. TCRdb's table, derived via immunoSEQ multiplex PCR, lists solely in-frame clones and lacks some. The data show around 41,000 clones, more than 75% seen once. The sample taken for sequencing was peripheral blood. The receptors here all came from a human donor in a cohort sampled during active COVID-19.

The CDR3 region has the DNA TGTGCCAGTAGACAGGGGGCCTATGGCTACACCTTC. Its translation: CASRQGAYGYTF. The rearrangement links TRBV9 to TRBJ1-2, with 10 bases lining up with TRBD1. The J segment lost 4 bases and the V segment lost 8 bases, leaving 2 bases of the junction unmatched. Germline CDR1 and CDR2: SGDLS and YYNGEE. The CDR3 runs to 12 residues.

The V and J genes are TRBV7-2 and TRBJ2-3; 7 positions agree with TRBD2. Germline lookup yields CDR1 SGHTA and CDR2 FQGNSA. V shed 1 base, J shed 2 bases, and the junction held 6 bases outside the gene matches. CDR3 size: 16 residues. CDR3 nucleotide sequence: TGTGCCAGCAGCTTAGGTTGGGAGGGCCTCACAGATACGCAGTATTTT. Protein sequence: CASSLGWEGLTDTQYF.

The chain employs TRBV5-6 and TRBJ2-1, with 10 bases that match TRBD2. The CDR3 loop spans 17 amino acids. With 2 bases clipped from V and 0 bases from J, the junction kept 5 bases outside the gene matches. Germline values: CDR1 SGHDT, CDR2 YYEEEE. CDR3 amino acids: CASSLKRTSGSYNEQFF. The CDR3 nucleotides are TGTGCCAGCAGCTTAAAAAGGACTAGCGGCTCCTACAATGAGCAGTTCTTC.

This clone was seen once. The chain is built from TRBV3-1 (or the pseudogene TRBV3-2) and TRBJ2-5; D is perhaps TRBD2 (5 bases). Germline CDR1 reads LGHDT; CDR2 reads YNNKEL (reference sequence). V lost 6 bases and J lost 5, with 10 bases in between. The length of the CDR3 is 12 residues. CDR3 nucleotides: TGTGCCAGCAGGGAGGCTGGGGAGACCCAGTACTTC. This translates into CASREAGETQYF.

The chain links TRBV9 to TRBJ2-7; 8 positions match TRBD2. Germline lookup yields CDR1 SGDLS and CDR2 YYNGEE. The V segment lost 0 bases and the J segment 3 bases; nucleotides outside the gene matches: 5. The CDR3 length is 15 residues. The CDR3 region is CASSVGLAGHYEQYF. CDR3 bases: TGTGCCAGCAGCGTAGGTCTAGCGGGCCACTACGAGCAGTACTTC.

The chain is built from TRBV4-2 and TRBJ1-3; no clear D gene. Germline CDR1 LGHNA, CDR2 YNFKEQ. This CDR3 spans 18 amino acids. V gave up 0 bases and J gave up 2 bases, with 17 bases separating them. This CDR3 reads CASSQDYVRIAAGNTIYF. In nucleotides, the CDR3 is TGTGCCAGCAGCCAAGATTACGTCCGAATCGCGGCTGGAAACACCATATATTTT.

This chain links TRBV5-4 with TRBJ1-6, with D perhaps matching TRBD1 (6 bases). The CDR3 covers 20 residues. The germline V gene has CDR1 SGHNT and CDR2 YYREEE (reference sequence). V was cut by 4 bases and J by 0 bases, with 23 bases left in between. DNA of the CDR3: TGTGCCAGCAGCCTCGACCTGGGCAGGGGCGGGAGCTCCTATAATTCACCCCTCCACTTT. It codes for CASSLDLGRGGSSYNSPLHF.

CDR3 loop: CASSVTREKTGELFF. DNA of the CDR3: TGTGCCAGCAGCGTAACGCGGGAAAAGACCGGGGAGCTGTTTTTT. V is TRBV9 and J is TRBJ2-2; D is possibly TRBD2 (6 bases). Germline V gives CDR1 SGDLS, CDR2 YYNGEE. The V and J ends lost 1 base and 5 bases respectively, with 12 bases between them. The CDR3 consists of 15 residues.

In this sample, this clone turned up once. Here the CDR3 DNA reads TGTGCCAGCAGCCCGGGACTAGCGGGAGGACTGGCTAGGGAGCAGTACTTC. Translation: CASSPGLAGGLAREQYF. The chain links TRBV5-4 to TRBJ2-7, with 15 bases matching TRBD2. With 4 bases clipped from V and 7 bases from J, the junction kept 12 bases outside the gene matches. The CDR3 length is 17 residues. The V gene's germline CDR1 is SGHNT and CDR2 YYREEE (reference sequence).

The chain joins TRBV29-1 to TRBJ2-7, with D perhaps TRBD1 (6 bases). The CDR3 runs 11 residues. Per the germline V gene, CDR1 is SQVTM and CDR2 is ANQGSEA. Deletions cut 3 bases from V and 4 bases from J, with 7 bases between. As DNA, the CDR3 is TGCAGCGTTGACAGGGGATACGAGCAGTACTTC. Translated: CSVDRGYEQYF.

The chain employs TRBV28 and TRBJ1-5, with a tentative D call TRBD1 (6 bases). Germline V lookup: CDR1 MDHEN, CDR2 SYDVKM. Trimming removed 3 bases at V and 7 bases at J, with 13 bases between. The CDR3 totals 14 residues. The CDR3 spells CASSFWGQRQPQHF. The DNA of the CDR3 is TGTGCCAGCAGTTTTTGGGGGCAGAGGCAGCCCCAGCATTTT.

The gene calls are TRBV6-5 and TRBJ2-5; D unclear. The V end lost 5 bases, the J end lost 5 bases, and 15 bases lay between the germline ends. The length of the CDR3 is 14 residues. The germline V gene has CDR1 MNHEY and CDR2 SVGAGI. The CDR3, as DNA: TGTGCCAGCAGTCCTAGTTATTTCGGTGAGACCCAGTACTTC. Protein product: CASSPSYFGETQYF.

Notes on this clone: The sample carries other DNA sequences with the same CDR3. CDR3 nucleotides: TGTGCCAGCAGCTTAGATAGGGGGCCGAACACCGGGGAGCTGTTTTTT. As protein: CASSLDRGPNTGELFF. V gene TRBV11-3 combines with J gene TRBJ2-2; 7 bases align to TRBD1. V lost 0 bases, J lost 0 bases, and 1 base stayed unmatched. Germline V gene sequence: CDR1 SGHNT, CDR2 YENEEA. The length of the CDR3 is 16 residues.

This sequence joins TRBV3-1 (or the pseudogene TRBV3-2) and TRBJ1-2, with D possibly matching TRBD1 (5 bases). Germline V gives CDR1 LGHDT, CDR2 YNNKEL (reference sequence). Trimming removed 0 bases at V and 12 bases at J, with 17 bases between. The length of the CDR3 is 14 residues. This CDR3 is CASSQDSGFRGNTF. The CDR3 region has the DNA TGTGCCAGCAGCCAAGATAGCGGGTTTCGGGGGAACACCTTC.

V is TRBV2 and J is TRBJ2-1, with no clear D. V lost 0 bases, J lost 7 bases, and 7 bases lay in between. The length of the CDR3 is 13 residues. Germline CDR1 SNHLY, CDR2 FYNNEI. The CDR3 DNA reads as TGTGCCAGCAGTGAAGCCGCCAGTAATGAGCAGTTCTTC. Amino acids: CASSEAASNEQFF.

V usage is TRBV24-1 and J usage is TRBJ2-6; perhaps TRBD1 as D (6 bases). The germline gives CDR1 KGHDR, CDR2 SFDVKD. There are 15 residues in the CDR3. Trimming left V 4 bases short and J 4 bases short, with 10 bases between. CDR3 DNA: TGTGCCACCAGTGAAACAGGGTCCGGGGCCAACGTCCTGACTTTC. This encodes CATSETGSGANVLTF.

The rearrangement links TRBV7-9 to TRBJ2-7, with a weak D call TRBD2 (5 bases). This CDR3 is built from 12 residues. V was pared by 3 bases and J by 5 bases, with 8 bases between. Germline CDR1 SEHNR, CDR2 FQNEAQ (reference sequence). In DNA form, the CDR3 reads TGTGCCAGCAGCTTGGGAGCGGACGAGCAGTACTTC. Translated, it gives CASSLGADEQYF.

A few counts support this clone. V is TRBV4-1 and J is TRBJ2-1, with D tentatively TRBD2 (6 bases). With 0 bases removed from V and 8 bases from J, the gap between germline ends came to 14 bases. There are 15 residues in the CDR3. Germline-derived CDR1 and CDR2 are MGHRA and YSYEKL. The DNA for the CDR3 is TGCGCCAGCAGCCAAGACGAGGGTGGAGGGGATGAGCAGTTCTTC. Amino acids: CASSQDEGGGDEQFF.

The chain combines TRBV10-1 with TRBJ2-7; TRBD1 agrees at 12 bases. Germline lookup yields CDR1 WNHNN and CDR2 SYGVQD (reference sequence). CDR3 length equals 15 residues. Unmatched junction bases numbered 6, after V lost 2 bases and J lost 7 bases. The chain's CDR3 is CASSEGTGGSGEQYF. CDR3 bases: TGCGCCAGCAGTGAGGGGACAGGGGGCTCGGGGGAGCAGTACTTC.

This clone has more than one count but fewer than ten. CDR3 bases: TGCGCCAGCAGCCAACTCCCGACAGGGGGGACCTACGAGCAGTACTTC. Translated, it gives CASSQLPTGGTYEQYF. The chain combines TRBV5-1 with TRBJ2-7; 9 bases align to TRBD1. V shed 4 bases, J shed 2 bases, and the junction held 10 bases outside the gene matches. CDR1 is SGHRS and CDR2 is YFSETQ in the germline V gene. There are 16 residues in the CDR3.

This chain joins TRBV6-5 and TRBJ1-1; no firm D call. The CDR3 extends over 12 amino acids. Germline V CDR1 and CDR2: MNHEY, SVGAGI. V was trimmed by 2 bases and J by 10 bases, leaving 11 bases between them. The CDR3, as DNA: TGTGCCAGCAGTTACGGATCAGGAGGAGCTTTCTTT. It encodes CASSYGSGGAFF.

The chain employs TRBV27 and TRBJ2-7, with TRBD1 matching over 8 bases. CDR3 size: 15 residues. Germline CDR1 MNHEY, CDR2 SMNVEV (reference sequence). V was pared by 5 bases and J by 3 bases, with 9 bases of the junction left unmatched. The CDR3 is CASSLGQGPIYEQYF. The CDR3 nucleotides are TGTGCCAGCAGTCTCGGACAGGGTCCCATCTACGAGCAGTACTTC.

V gene TRBV5-1 combines with J gene TRBJ1-4; 8 bases agree with TRBD1. Trimming took 1 base from V and 3 from J; bases not matched to a gene: 5. The germline gives CDR1 SGHRS, CDR2 YFSETQ. This CDR3 contains 16 residues. CDR3 residues: CASSLQGATSNEKLFF. The CDR3 DNA reads as TGCGCCAGCAGCTTGCAGGGGGCAACTTCTAATGAAAAACTGTTTTTT.

The table lists this clone with a few counts. The chain recombines TRBV15 with TRBJ2-5, with 7 bases aligning to TRBD2. V lost 1 base to trimming and J lost 5 bases; unmatched junction nucleotides: 10. Per the germline V gene, CDR1 is LNHNV and CDR2 is YYDKDF (reference sequence). This CDR3 spans 16 amino acids. CDR3 loop: CATSRAGLGGRETQYF. CDR3 nucleotide sequence: TGTGCCACCAGCAGAGCCGGTCTCGGGGGGAGGGAGACCCAGTACTTC.

This chain connects TRBV10-3 to TRBJ1-1; 9 bases fit TRBD1. The CDR3 runs 15 residues. With V trimmed by 3 bases and J by 6 bases, 8 bases remained unmatched. Germline CDR1 is ENHRY and CDR2 is SYGVKD. The CDR3 loop reads CAISDGQGRNSEAFF. In DNA form, the CDR3 reads TGTGCCATCAGTGATGGACAGGGGAGAAACTCTGAAGCTTTCTTT.

The chain carries TRBV11-2 and TRBJ2-7, with TRBD1 matching over 9 bases. The length of the CDR3 is 17 residues. Germline CDR1 is SGHAT and CDR2 is FQNNGV. V lost 1 base to trimming and J lost 5 bases; unmatched junction nucleotides: 12. The CDR3 sequence: CASSLVVSRDRAHEQYF. DNA for the CDR3: TGTGCCAGCAGCTTAGTTGTGAGTCGGGACAGGGCCCACGAGCAGTACTTC.

DNA for the CDR3: TGTGCCAGCAGCCCCTGGACAGGGAACTACGAGCAGTACTTC. It specifies CASSPWTGNYEQYF. The chain combines TRBV7-9 with TRBJ2-7, with 8 bases fitting TRBD1. The V gene end was trimmed by 5 bases and the J gene end by 3 bases; junction bases not matched to a gene: 6. The CDR3 has 14 residues. Germline V gene lookup returns CDR1 SEHNR and CDR2 FQNEAQ (reference sequence).

The chain carries TRBV18 and TRBJ2-1; 8 bases fit TRBD2. The CDR3 is 14 residues long. Looked up from germline, CDR1 is KGHSH and CDR2 is LQKENI. J lost 8 bases, V lost 9 bases, and 12 bases had no gene match. The CDR3 sequence is CASRPGTSLDEQFF. CDR3 nucleotide sequence: TGTGCCAGTCGGCCCGGGACTAGTTTGGATGAGCAGTTCTTC.

The chain is built from TRBV30 and TRBJ2-3; D is possibly TRBD1 (5 bases). This CDR3 spans 15 amino acids. CDR1 and CDR2 from the germline V gene are GTSNPN and SVGIG (reference sequence). V lost 2 bases and J 2 bases, leaving 14 bases between the germline ends. This CDR3 is CAWSQRGGVTDTQYF. CDR3 sequence (DNA): TGTGCCTGGAGTCAAAGGGGTGGGGTCACAGATACGCAGTATTTT.

J is TRBJ2-7 and V is TRBV6-1, with D possibly matching TRBD2 (6 bases). This CDR3 spans 14 amino acids. The ends were cut back, 1 base at V and 7 bases at J, with 14 bases in the middle. The germline CDR1 and CDR2 sequences are MNHNS and SASEGT. The CDR3 here is CASSEGIAVTEQYF. The CDR3 DNA reads TGTGCCAGCAGTGAAGGTATAGCGGTCACGGAGCAGTACTTC.

This chain joins TRBV27 and TRBJ1-2, with 7 bases fitting TRBD1. Germline V CDR1 and CDR2: MNHEY, SMNVEV (reference sequence). This CDR3 is built from 14 residues. J gave up 7 bases and V 2 bases, and 7 bases lay outside the gene matches. CDR3 amino acids: CASSLAGGFGGYTF. CDR3 bases: TGTGCCAGCAGTTTAGCAGGGGGTTTCGGTGGCTACACCTTC.

The CDR3: CASSATGLATDTQYF. The CDR3, as DNA: TGTGCCAGCAGCGCTACGGGACTAGCGACAGATACGCAGTATTTT. The chain has TRBV11-1 and TRBJ2-3; 10 bases fit TRBD2. The junction had 5 bases not matched to a gene; V was cut back by 5 bases and J by 3 bases. The CDR3 consists of 15 residues. Germline V lookup: CDR1 SGHAT, CDR2 FQDESV (reference sequence).